This is a list of T cell receptor beta chains from one sample in a study of Graves' ophthalmopathy and Graves' hyperthyroidism. MiXCR, run by TCRdb on the multiplex PCR reads, gives a single entry per CDR3 protein. The data show over a million distinct CDR3 sequences, with about 36% seen just once and approximately 12% held by the top ten. The specimen sequenced was peripheral blood or thyroid tissue (not recorded which). These receptors were collected from an adult man with Graves' hyperthyroidism. Both conserved end residues are part of each CDR3. The order of the fields is J gene, V gene, clone size, D gene, CDR3 protein, CDR3 DNA. A D gene is named only where the DNA matches it firmly. A row's size may be missing; if present it is once, few, many or a size class.

TRBJ2-2 | TRBV24-1 | many | TRBD2 | CATSARGANTGELFF | TGTGCCACCAGCGCCCGGGGGGCGAACACCGGGGAGCTGTTTTTT
TRBJ1-2 | TRBV29-1 | few | . | CSVGQGGYTF | TGCAGCGTTGGACAAGGAGGCTACACCTTC
TRBJ1-5 | TRBV20-1 | . | TRBD1 | CSARGDREQIYEHF | TGCAGTGCTAGGGGGGACAGGGAACAAATCTACGAGCATTTT
TRBJ2-2 | TRBV9 | few | . | CASSYSGSNTGELFF | TGTGCCAGCAGTTACTCGGGTTCGAACACCGGGGAGCTGTTTTTT
TRBJ1-1 | TRBV14 | . | . | CASSQYQGTEAFF | TGTGCCAGCAGCCAATACCAGGGCACTGAAGCTTTCTTT
TRBJ1-1 | TRBV28 | . | . | CASLRQMMNTEAFF | TGTGCCAGCCTTCGACAGATGATGAACACTGAAGCTTTCTTT
TRBJ1-1 | TRBV6-1 | few | . | CASSSRYREAFF | TGTGCCAGCAGTTCTCGCTACAGGGAAGCTTTCTTT
TRBJ2-2 | TRBV7-9 | few | . | CASSLVPSRGLGELFF | TGTGCCAGCAGCTTAGTCCCCTCCCGCGGTCTGGGGGAGCTGTTTTTT
TRBJ2-7 | TRBV20-1 | many | . | CSAPDRVGVDEQYF | TGCAGTGCTCCAGACCGGGTAGGTGTGGACGAGCAGTACTTC
TRBJ1-5 | TRBV2 | many | TRBD1 | CASSEEGAVTQPQHF | TGTGCCAGCAGTGAAGAGGGGGCAGTCACTCAGCCCCAGCATTTT
TRBJ2-5 | TRBV28 | . | . | CASSPMGETQYF | TGTGCCAGCAGTCCTATGGGAGAGACCCAGTACTTC
TRBJ2-7 | TRBV6-5 | . | . | CASSTVRSGRYEQYF | TGTGCCAGCAGCACCGTTAGGTCAGGGCGCTACGAGCAGTACTTC
TRBJ1-1 | TRBV9 | once | . | CASSQAGSGMNTEAFF | TGTGCCAGCAGCCAAGCGGGGTCGGGGATGAACACTGAAGCTTTCTTT
TRBJ2-5 | TRBV20-1 | many | . | CSARVQGQTQYF | TGCAGTGCTAGAGTTCAGGGACAGACCCAGTACTTC
TRBJ1-6 | TRBV12-3/TRBV12-4 | few | . | CASTPSRGRNYNSPLHF | TGTGCCAGCACCCCTTCACGGGGGAGGAACTATAATTCACCCCTCCACTTT
TRBJ2-5 | TRBV24-1 | . | TRBD2 | CATSDTRLAGGQETQYF | TGTGCCACCAGTGATACTCGACTAGCGGGGGGGCAAGAGACCCAGTACTTC
TRBJ2-2 | TRBV2 | once | TRBD1 | CASSATGVGTGELFF | TGTGCCAGCAGTGCGACAGGGGTCGGCACCGGGGAGCTGTTTTTT
TRBJ2-3 | TRBV29-1 | . | TRBD1 | CSVDLRDRDTQYF | TGCAGCGTTGATCTCCGGGACAGAGATACGCAGTATTTT
TRBJ2-5 | TRBV4-1 | many | . | CASSNIRQETQYF | TGCGCCAGCAGCAACATACGTCAAGAGACCCAGTACTTC
TRBJ2-7 | TRBV10-3 | . | . | CAMQQGFAYEQYF | TGTGCCATGCAACAGGGATTCGCTTACGAGCAGTACTTC
TRBJ2-7 | TRBV10-3 | . | TRBD1 | CAITSGPPGQGTGEQYF | TGTGCCATCACCTCCGGCCCCCCGGGACAGGGGACAGGCGAGCAGTACTTC
TRBJ1-1 | TRBV28 | . | . | CASIGCGTEAFF | TGTGCCAGCATCGGGTGTGGCACTGAAGCTTTCTTT
TRBJ1-1 | TRBV5-1 | many | . | CASSSSGVNTEAFF | TGCGCCAGCAGCTCCTCGGGTGTGAACACTGAAGCTTTCTTT
TRBJ2-7 | TRBV7-3 | few | . | CASSFFVDDRGYEQYF | TGTGCCAGCAGCTTCTTTGTTGACGACCGGGGTTACGAGCAGTACTTC